The sequence of this TCR beta chain was determined in a study of OX40 agonist ivuxolimab in advanced cancers. Overall study context: Ivuxolimab, an agonistic anti-OX40 (CD134) antibody, was given to patients. Ivuxolimab was delivered to patients intravenously every 2 weeks at doses spanning 0.01 to 10 mg/kg. Participants averaged about 60 years of age (range 23 to 79) and were under 90% male. Study outcomes and limitations: Expanded clones tended on average to be more numerous among CD8+ T cells than CD4+.

Profiling relied on immunoSEQ multiplex PCR, and the TCRdb table lists in-frame clones only, not all of them. In the table there are around 45,000 clones, roughly 90% of which are singletons. Details on this clone: Its antigen is as yet unknown.

Germline V gives CDR1 SGHNT, CDR2 YYREEE (reference sequence). There are 13 residues in the CDR3. The ends were cut back, 2 bases at V and 1 base at J, with 5 bases in the middle. The chain is built from TRBV5-4 and TRBJ2-3, with no clear D. The clonotype was recovered from an adult with an advanced solid tumor such as melanoma, head and neck, liver or kidney cancer. The sequenced sample was CD4+ or CD8+ T cells sorted from blood, obtained in a trial of the OX40 agonist ivuxolimab. CDR3 amino acids: CASSFSGTDTQYF. In nucleotides, the CDR3 is TGTGCCAGCAGCTTTTCCGGCACAGATACGCAGTATTTT.